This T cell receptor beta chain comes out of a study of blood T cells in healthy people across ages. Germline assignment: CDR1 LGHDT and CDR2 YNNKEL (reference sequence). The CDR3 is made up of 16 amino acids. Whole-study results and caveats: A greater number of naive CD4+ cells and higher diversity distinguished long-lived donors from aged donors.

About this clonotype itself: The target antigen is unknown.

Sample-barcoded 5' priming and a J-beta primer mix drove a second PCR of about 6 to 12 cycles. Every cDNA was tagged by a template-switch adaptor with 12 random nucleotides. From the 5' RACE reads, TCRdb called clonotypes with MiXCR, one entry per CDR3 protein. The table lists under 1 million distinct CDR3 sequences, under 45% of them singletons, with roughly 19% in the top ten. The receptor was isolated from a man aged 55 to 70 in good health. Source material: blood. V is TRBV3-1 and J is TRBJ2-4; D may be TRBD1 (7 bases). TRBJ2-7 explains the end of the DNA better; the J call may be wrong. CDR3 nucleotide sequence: TGTGCCAGCAGCCAAGCGGAGGGGGCAGCCTCCTACGAGCAGTACTTC. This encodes CASSQAEGAASYEQYF.